The source of this T cell receptor (beta chain) is a study of T cell clusters in autoimmune cytopenias. Overall study findings and caveats: The T cell clusters were defined only in silico, without experimental functional validation. The cluster-lack signature was not seen for secondary cytopenia versus chronic lymphocytic leukemia. Primary autoimmune cytopenia patients seemingly lacked the physiological T cell clusters found in healthy donors.

The germline V gene has CDR1 SGHVS and CDR2 FNYEAQ. The CDR3 totals 15 residues. Its frequency marks this clonotype as medium-sized. Antigen unknown. Multiplex touch-down PCR amplified TRB using TRB-A and TRB-B pools in one tube. One entry per CDR3 protein, without DNA, is what TCRdb gives after re-calling the multiplex PCR reads. Recorded for this sample: a few thousand distinct CDR3 sequences. Each sample's input was 200 to 300 ng genomic DNA, approximately 37,500 genome equivalents. Material: peripheral blood. This sequence originates from a human donor with an autoimmune cytopenia or autoimmune hepatitis (not recorded which). The genes are TRBV7-6 and TRBJ1-5; no DNA is available, so the TRBD1 call from TCRdb remains unchecked. The chain's CDR3 is CASSLGIQGNQPQHF.